A single T cell receptor (beta chain) is shown here with its context. The antigen this receptor binds is unknown. The junction departs from germline at one end; a sequencing error may be responsible. This specimen belongs to a study of blood T cells in healthy people across ages (dated by TCRdb to about 2015). Turning to the overall study: In model experiments, template switching captured roughly one uniquely barcoded TCR beta cDNA molecule for every two T cells. Using deep sequencing normalized with unique cDNA molecular identifiers, the study measured how TCR beta repertoire diversity changes with age. To avoid experimental bias, donors of different ages were randomly spread across the sequencing lanes. Using the same blood draw, the study looked at two additional independent replicas of 1 million unique cDNA reads for two donors, one aged 18 to 29 and the other aged 80 or older. Donors were grouped into four age groups: young (average 16 years), middle-aged (approximately 41), aged (approximately 58) and long-lived (82). On the study overall, not on this receptor specifically: Estimates of total diversity based on one million sequenced T cells were considered lower bounds and underestimates. Observed TCR beta diversity per million T cells fell roughly linearly with age, and a significant reduction was already apparent by age roughly 40. Compared with the aged group, the long-lived group had more naive CD4+ T cells, fewer expanded clones and increased TCR diversity, suggesting age selection. Conclusive comparison of naive and antigen-experienced compartments was prevented by the profiling of bulk unsorted PBMCs. Because the CMV infection status of the donors was unknown, age-related changes in expanded clonotypes may potentially have been confounded. Observed TCR beta diversity correlated strongly with the percentage of naive T cells measured by flow cytometry.

To prepare the library, 5' RACE was applied. The instrument was an Illumina HiSeq 2500. The second PCR ran for roughly 7 to 12 cycles and used a J-beta primer mix along with a sample-barcoded 5' primer. Each TCR beta cDNA molecule received a unique molecular identifier from a template-switch 5' adaptor carrying 12 random nucleotides. Each sample yielded at least 2.5 million CDR3-containing paired-end reads. First-strand cDNA synthesis was performed from all RNA using the Mint cDNA synthesis kit, with priming by a TRBC-specific oligonucleotide. Following uracil-DNA glycosylase treatment, all cDNA underwent a first 18-cycle PCR with the universal primers M1SS and BC2_uni_R. The paper's data handling went like this. Normalization of each sample was performed by random selection of 1 million high-quality reads, each carrying a distinct molecular identifier. Instead of being binned into consensus sequences, reads that shared molecular identifiers were thrown out. MiTCR, run with a Q25 quality threshold and the strictest error-elimination algorithm, handled CDR3 identification, clonotype clustering and error correction. A nonparametric unseen species model with Euler transformation was used to estimate a lower bound on total TCR beta diversity. Starting from the raw public reads, TCRdb applied fastp trimming at Q25, assembled clones with MiXCR and retained in-frame beta chains. Under each unique CDR3 protein, matching rows form one entry showing the most common genes and DNA. TCRdb, not the authors, supplied the V and J calls. The sample records 1.5 million to 2 million distinct CDR3 sequences, roughly 30% of which are singletons. The top ten constitute roughly 12% of the sample.

Systemically healthy Caucasian individuals from Russia, approximately 39 in total and aged about 6 to 100 years, were included as donors. Each donor gave around 9 milliliters of peripheral blood, collected into EDTA-treated Vacutainer tubes. Ficoll-Paque density-gradient centrifugation was used to isolate PBMCs, with at least 7 million obtained per sample. Trizol reagent was used to extract total RNA from PBMCs, with at least 6 micrograms per sample. The percentages of naive CD45RAhigh/CD27high T cells were determined by flow cytometry on a PBMC aliquot from every donor. The CDR3 measures 14 amino acids from cysteine to phenylalanine. CDR3 DNA is the only sequence kept; it has 42 bases, read in frame from the first base. The CDR1 and CDR2 encoded by the germline V gene are MGHRA and YSYEKL.

Sequencing used blood. The TCR was taken from a woman aged 25 to 39 in good health. Recombination joined TRBV4-1 with TRBJ2-7; matching of 5 bases hints at TRBD1 as the D gene. The CDR3 sequence is CASSQVRGSYERYF. The nucleotide sequence reads TGCGCCAGCAGCCAAGTAAGGGGTTCCTACGAGCGGTACTTC.